Below, one T cell receptor (beta chain) is given with its context. This sample is part of a study of blood T cell repertoires in COVID-19. Original handling: Nucleated cell number was recorded as an estimate derived from reference gene primer amplification. TCRdb's table, derived via immunoSEQ multiplex PCR, lists solely in-frame clones and lacks some. D and trimming come from the DNA, and the V and J calls and clone size come from that table. The sample yields approximately 110,000 clones, 88% seen once. Germline CDR1 reads ENHRY; CDR2 reads SYGVKD. The CDR3 totals 15 residues. Trimming took 0 bases from V and 2 from J, leaving 9 bases between them.

The chain employs TRBV10-3 and TRBJ2-3, with a possible D match to TRBD2 (6 bases). The specimen was peripheral blood. This clonotype was sampled from a woman aged 50 to 60 with active or convalescent COVID-19. CDR3 in amino acids: CAISESGGNTDTQYF. The CDR3 region has the DNA TGTGCCATCAGTGAGTCGGGCGGGAACACAGATACGCAGTATTTT.